Reported below is one TCR beta chain. The antigen remains unidentified. This record comes from a study of vaccination and CD4 T cells after COVID-19. Study-level results: Post-vaccination reactive clonotypes (median roughly 35) did not differ significantly from post-infection (around 23). Within the convalescent patients, a median about 90% of the SARS-CoV-2-reactive clones were ones that appeared only post-vaccination.

The treatment: approximately 9-day PBMC culture with coronavirus spike peptide pools or control peptides (ViraFEST assay). The Oncomine TCR Beta short-read assay was applied to DNA of cultured CD4+ T cells. TCRdb reprocessed the PCR reads with MiXCR, giving one entry per CDR3 protein. The sample contains roughly 11,000 distinct CDR3 sequences, about 61% of which appear only once. From germline, CDR1 is LNHDA and CDR2 SQIVND (reference sequence). The CDR3 totals 16 residues. The J segment lost 2 bases and the V segment lost 3 bases, leaving 7 bases of the junction unmatched. The sequence derives from a human donor who had recovered from COVID-19. The rearrangement joins TRBV19 to TRBJ1-3, with 7 nucleotides matching TRBD1. The sequenced sample was CD4+ T cells from blood, cultured in vitro. The chain's CDR3 is CASSMTGQGPGNTIYF. The CDR3 DNA follows: TGTGCCAGTAGTATGACAGGGCAGGGCCCTGGAAACACCATATATTTT.